The source of this T cell receptor (beta chain) is a study of T cell responses to AZD1222 COVID-19 vaccine. Study results and caveats: Spike regions recognized by vaccine-associated CD4 TCRs spanned the protein, led by 160-218 and 743-854. Females made up more of the donors, who were largely white British, and clonal diversity may have come out too low.

TCRdb's copy holds only in-frame clones and misses some; the assay was immunoSEQ multiplex PCR. The repertoire consists of approximately 180,000 clones, with roughly 91% occurring once and the leading ten covering 25% to 30%. The CDR3 has 16 residues. Germline V CDR1 and CDR2: ENHRY, SYGVKD. V lost 3 bases and J lost 3, with 16 bases in between. Recipients boosted at about 4 weeks or about 12 weeks are pooled. This clone was observed a single time. Its antigen is not identified. The specimen comprised peripheral blood, sampled 28 days after the second AZD1222 dose. The genes are TRBV10-3 and TRBJ2-3; possibly TRBD1 for D (6 bases). The sequence came from an adult who received the AZD1222 COVID-19 vaccine. The CDR3 DNA reads TGTGCCATCAGTGATGCCAGGGGAGCATGGACAGATACGCAGTATTTT. Protein product: CAISDARGAWTDTQYF.